One T cell receptor (beta chain) is described in this entry. CDR1 is MNHEY and CDR2 is SVGAGI in the germline V gene. The CDR3 is made up of 15 amino acids. The J segment lost 0 bases and the V segment lost 5 bases, leaving 6 bases of the junction unmatched. It was with 60 Vbeta and 13 Jbeta primers that the PCR ran. Method: immunoSEQ multiplex PCR; TCRdb's copy keeps in-frame clones and lacks some. The repertoire holds around 87,000 clones, with 81% as singletons. This sample was taken from a study of cytomegalovirus exposure and HLA in healthy donors. The receptor's source is a girl aged 2-10 years in good health and CMV-seropositive. The chain carries TRBV6-5 and TRBJ1-2, with 7 bases aligning to TRBD1. What was sequenced was PBMCs. The CDR3 DNA reads as TGTGCCAGCAGTCCGGACAGGTCGGCTAACTATGGCTACACCTTC. It specifies CASSPDRSANYGYTF.